This passage covers 9 T cell receptor beta chains from one sample sequenced in a study of CD8+CD57+ T cells in acquired aplastic anemia. Previously, flow cytometry had revealed CD8+CD57+ cell expansion in the patients chosen for sequencing. The template used for profiling TCR beta VDJ and CDR3 was genomic DNA. TCRdb analysed the reads with MiXCR anew, one entry per CDR3 protein. The sample contains roughly 170,000 distinct CDR3 sequences, 45% to 60% of which appear only once. Sequencing was carried out using sorted CD4+, CD8+, or CD8+CD57+ T cells (not recorded which) from PBMCs. The source is a human donor with aplastic anemia.

V and J are TRBV11-3 and TRBJ1-1, with unresolved D. Germline-derived CDR1 and CDR2 are SGHNT and YENEEA. The CDR3 has 14 amino acids. The V end lost 6 bases, the J end lost 8 bases, and 19 bases lay between the germline ends. CDR3 residues: CASSDPDMSTEAFF. The CDR3 nucleotides are TGTGCCAGCAGTGACCCAGATATGAGTACCGAAGCTTTCTTT.

The J gene is TRBJ2-7, the V gene TRBV2, with TRBD1 as a possible D gene (6 bases). This CDR3 spans 11 amino acids. Germline lookup yields CDR1 SNHLY and CDR2 FYNNEI. V was cut by 6 bases and J by 6 bases, with 9 bases left in between. The CDR3 here is CASSTGFEQYF. In nucleotides, the CDR3 is TGTGCCAGCAGCACAGGGTTCGAGCAGTACTTC.

This rearrangement joins TRBV6-2 or TRBV6-3 to TRBJ2-7, with no clear D. V lost 6 bases and J 1 base, leaving 16 bases between the germline ends. Germline CDR1 is MNHEY and CDR2 is SVGEGT. The CDR3 is 15 amino acids. CDR3 sequence reads: CASSQDMIGSYEQYF. The CDR3 coding sequence is TGTGCCAGCAGCCAAGATATGATTGGGTCCTACGAGCAGTACTTC.

V and J are TRBV12-5 and TRBJ2-3, with 7 positions matching TRBD2. CDR1 and CDR2 (germline): LGHNT, FRNRAP. The length of the CDR3 is 17 residues. Trimming removed 6 bases from V and 2 bases from J; junction bases left unmatched: 14. The DNA of the CDR3 is TGTGCTAGTGGCGCCCCCTTAGGCGGGAGCCACACAGATACGCAGTATTTT. It codes for CASGAPLGGSHTDTQYF.

The chain employs TRBV7-8 and TRBJ1-4; TRBD1 is a possible D gene (6 bases). The V gene's germline CDR1 is SGHVS and CDR2 FQNEAQ. Trimming stripped 4 bases from V and 5 bases from J, with 8 bases between. The CDR3 runs to 13 residues. CDR3 sequence (DNA): TGTGCCAGCAGCTGGACAGAGAATGAAAAACTGTTTTTT. Residues: CASSWTENEKLFF.

In its sample, this clonotype was seen a few times. The chain combines TRBV7-9 with TRBJ1-2; D ambiguous. The V end was cut by 2 bases, the J end by 8 bases, with 3 bases between. Germline CDR1 and CDR2: SEHNR and FQNEAQ (reference sequence). This CDR3 region has 10 residues. CDR3 loop: CASSLNGYTF. CDR3 in DNA: TGTGCCAGCAGCTTAAACGGCTACACCTTC.

This clonotype was seen a few times. V is TRBV5-1 and J is TRBJ1-6; 9 nucleotides align to TRBD1. The CDR3 has 15 residues. CDR1 and CDR2 (germline): SGHRS, YFSETQ. Losses at the gene ends were 7 bases for V and 9 bases for J; bases not matched to a gene: 11. CDR3 sequence: CASSAGTGLASPLHF. The CDR3 coding sequence is TGCGCCAGCTCCGCCGGGACAGGGCTCGCTTCACCCCTCCACTTT.

This chain uses TRBV24-1 with TRBJ2-1; D could derive from TRBD1 or TRBD2 (6 bases each). The CDR3 is 15 amino acids. Per the germline V gene, CDR1 is KGHDR and CDR2 is SFDVKD. The V end was cut by 3 bases, the J end by 9 bases, with 17 bases between. CDR3 DNA sequence: TGTGCCACCAGTGATATATACAGGGACGGGGGTGAGCAGTTCTTC. Translation: CATSDIYRDGGEQFF.

The V gene is TRBV19, the J gene TRBJ1-1, with D unclear. This CDR3 contains 13 residues. Germline V CDR1 and CDR2: LNHDA, SQIVND (reference sequence). V lost 6 bases, J lost 0 bases, and 8 bases lay in between. As DNA, the CDR3 is TGTGCCAGTAGAACAGCCGTGAACACTGAAGCTTTCTTT. Protein product: CASRTAVNTEAFF.